The 20 T cell receptor beta chains below were found in one sample sequenced in a study of cytomegalovirus exposure and HLA in healthy donors. Primers for the PCR totalled 60 Vbeta and 13 Jbeta. The protocol was immunoSEQ multiplex PCR, while the TCRdb copy is restricted to in-frame clones and leaves out a portion. Of about 160,000 clones in the sample, roughly 78% are singletons; the top ten hold around 3.1%. Sequenced input: PBMCs. The source of these receptors is a woman aged 40 to 50 in good health and CMV-seronegative.

The chain recombines TRBV7-9 with TRBJ2-5, with 7 bases that match TRBD2. Looked up from germline, CDR1 is SEHNR and CDR2 is FQNEAQ (reference sequence). The CDR3 totals 15 residues. V shed 5 bases, J shed 4 bases, and the junction held 10 bases outside the gene matches. The CDR3 DNA reads as TGTGCCAGCAGCCGTAACGGGGGAGGGACAGAGACCCAGTACTTC. It is translated as CASSRNGGGTETQYF. Looking up the rest from reference TRBV7-9 and TRBJ2-5 gives the full variable domain: DTGVSQNPRHKITKRGQNVTFRCDPISEHNRLYWYRQTLGQGPEFLTYFQNEAQLEKSRLLSDRFSAERPKGSFSTLEIQRTEQGDSAMYLCASSRNGGGTETQYFGPGTRLLVL.

J is TRBJ2-6 and V is TRBV5-4; 16 bases agree with TRBD2. Germline CDR1 and CDR2: SGHNT and YYREEE (reference sequence). The CDR3 length is 19 residues. The V segment lost 4 bases and the J segment 2 bases; nucleotides outside the gene matches: 6. As DNA, the CDR3 is TGTGCCAGCAGCATACCGGGACTAGCGGGGGGGCCTGGGGCCAACGTCCTGACTTTC. Its translation: CASSIPGLAGGPGANVLTF. Full variable domain (outside the CDR3, taken from reference TRBV5-4 and TRBJ2-6): ETGVTQSPTHLIKTRGQQVTLRCSSQSGHNTVSWYQQALGQGPQFIFQYYREEENGRGNFPPRFSGLQFPNYSSELNVNALELDDSALYLCASSIPGLAGGPGANVLTFGAGSRLTVL.

The chain's CDR3 is CASSVMTDTQYF. DNA of the CDR3: TGTGCCAGCAGCGTTATGACAGATACGCAGTATTTT. The chain couples TRBV9 to TRBJ2-3, with unresolved D. V was clipped by 2 bases and J by 3 bases, with 4 bases between them. The CDR3 contains 12 residues. Germline values: CDR1 SGDLS, CDR2 YYNGEE.

The chain links TRBV15 to TRBJ2-7; 9 nucleotides line up with TRBD1. CDR3 size: 15 residues. The ends lost 4 bases at V and 3 bases at J; junction bases unmatched: 7. Germline V gene sequence: CDR1 LNHNV, CDR2 YYDKDF (reference sequence). The CDR3: CATSTSTGGGYEQYF. The CDR3 DNA reads TGTGCCACCAGCACCTCTACAGGGGGCGGCTACGAGCAGTACTTC.

The V and J genes are TRBV27 and TRBJ2-3, with D perhaps TRBD2 (6 bases). Germline V gene lookup returns CDR1 MNHEY and CDR2 SMNVEV (reference sequence). This CDR3 has 13 residues. Trimming pared 5 bases from V and 11 bases from J, leaving 17 bases between. In DNA, the CDR3 is TGTGCCAGCAGTCCTAAGGCGCAGGGAGGGCAGTATTTT. Its translation: CASSPKAQGGQYF.

This clone was counted a single time. The chain combines TRBV5-1 with TRBJ2-1, with TRBD1 matching over 8 bases. Losses at the gene ends were 2 bases for V and 4 bases for J; bases not matched to a gene: 8. The CDR3 spans 16 residues. Germline CDR1 SGHRS, CDR2 YFSETQ. The CDR3 nucleotides read TGCGCCAGCAGCTTTGACAGGGGCTCCCTGTACAATGAGCAGTTCTTC. Amino acid sequence: CASSFDRGSLYNEQFF.

This sequence joins TRBV6-6 and TRBJ1-4, with 7 bases lining up with TRBD1. CDR1 and CDR2 (germline): MNHNY, SVGAGI (reference sequence). V trimming: 8 bases; J trimming: 2 bases; junction bases outside the gene matches: 8. This CDR3 spans 15 amino acids. The CDR3 DNA reads TGTGCCAGCGCGACAGGGTGGTCCACTAATGAAAAACTGTTTTTT. Translating it yields CASATGWSTNEKLFF.

V and J are TRBV27 and TRBJ2-7, with 7 bases lining up with TRBD1. The CDR3 is 15 amino acids. Germline V lookup: CDR1 MNHEY, CDR2 SMNVEV (reference sequence). Trimming cost V 2 bases and J 5 bases; bases outside gene matches: 9. Here the CDR3 DNA reads TGTGCCAGCAGTTTAGAGGGGGCCAGTTATGACGAGCAGTACTTC. Translation gives CASSLEGASYDEQYF.

The V call is TRBV29-1, the J call TRBJ2-3, with 11 nucleotides matching TRBD1. Germline values: CDR1 SQVTM, CDR2 ANQGSEA. CDR3 length: 14 residues. V lost 4 bases, J lost 5 bases, and 5 bases stayed unmatched. CDR3 in amino acids: CSVVDRGPGDTQYF. In DNA form, the CDR3 reads TGCAGCGTTGTGGACAGGGGGCCGGGAGATACGCAGTATTTT.

This clone was observed a handful of times. CDR3 in DNA: TGCGCCAGCAGTAGACAGGGGGCCACCTACGAGCAGTACTTC. Protein: CASSRQGATYEQYF. V gene TRBV4-1 combines with J gene TRBJ2-7; 10 bases map to TRBD1. Germline CDR1 is MGHRA and CDR2 is YSYEKL. CDR3 length equals 14 residues. J gave up 2 bases and V 6 bases, and 4 bases lay outside the gene matches.

This clone was counted only a few times. The genes are TRBV11-2 and TRBJ2-7, with 9 bases identical to TRBD2. Looked up from germline, CDR1 is SGHAT and CDR2 is FQNNGV. V shed 5 bases and J 7 bases; nucleotides not matched to a gene: 9. The CDR3 length is 14 residues. The CDR3 DNA sequence: TGTGCCAGCAGCCCACTAGCGGGTCCGGGGGAGCAGTACTTC. Translated, it gives CASSPLAGPGEQYF.

The CDR3: CASSLRGGPFF. DNA for the CDR3: TGTGCCAGCAGCCTCCGGGGAGGACCTTTCTTT. This rearrangement joins TRBV7-9 to TRBJ1-1; D is unclear. From germline, CDR1 is SEHNR and CDR2 FQNEAQ (reference sequence). This CDR3 spans 11 amino acids. Trimming removed 5 bases at V and 12 bases at J, with 13 bases between.

The chain uses TRBV11-2 and TRBJ2-1; TRBD2 agrees at 12 bases. There are 13 residues in the CDR3. Germline values: CDR1 SGHAT, CDR2 FQNNGV. The V and J ends lost 8 bases and 8 bases, in that order; junction bases with no gene match: 4. The CDR3 loop is CASLLAGGDEQFF. CDR3 DNA: TGTGCCAGCCTACTAGCGGGGGGTGATGAGCAGTTCTTC.

The chain carries TRBV15 and TRBJ2-7; TRBD1 agrees at 7 bases. Losses at the gene ends were 3 bases for V and 2 bases for J; bases not matched to a gene: 4. Germline assignment: CDR1 LNHNV and CDR2 YYDKDF (reference sequence). The CDR3 is made up of 14 amino acids. CDR3 nucleotides: TGTGCCACCAGCAGTAGACAGGGTCCCTACGAGCAGTACTTC. Protein sequence: CATSSRQGPYEQYF.

V is TRBV15 and J is TRBJ1-6; D is possibly TRBD1 (6 bases). This CDR3 has 15 residues. Germline V gene sequence: CDR1 LNHNV, CDR2 YYDKDF (reference sequence). Trimming left V 3 bases short and J 6 bases short, with 12 bases between. DNA of the CDR3: TGTGCCACCAGCAGGTACAGGGATGGTAATTCACCCCTCCACTTT. Its translation: CATSRYRDGNSPLHF.

This clone was seen a handful of times. The chain uses TRBV7-8 and TRBJ1-2; D unclear. The V end lost 5 bases, the J end lost 4 bases, and 11 bases lay between the germline ends. Germline CDR1 and CDR2: SGHVS and FQNEAQ. The CDR3 is made up of 13 amino acids. For the CDR3, the DNA is TGTGCCAGCAGCCCCAGGTGGTCCTATGGCTACACCTTC. Translation gives CASSPRWSYGYTF.

The chain joins TRBV7-9 to TRBJ1-2; D is undetermined. Germline V lookup: CDR1 SEHNR, CDR2 FQNEAQ (reference sequence). Trimming left V 1 base short and J 5 bases short, with 11 bases between. The CDR3 runs 14 residues. In nucleotides, the CDR3 is TGTGCCAGCAGCTTAGGGGCTAATCCTTATGGCTACACCTTC. It specifies CASSLGANPYGYTF.

V and J are TRBV6-5 and TRBJ1-3; D is uncertain. Germline CDR1 is MNHEY and CDR2 is SVGAGI. V lost 0 bases and J 2 bases, leaving 8 bases between the germline ends. This CDR3 has 15 residues. The CDR3 bases are TGTGCCAGCAGTTACTCGGACGGGACTGGAAACACCATATATTTT. As protein: CASSYSDGTGNTIYF.

V usage is TRBV10-2 and J usage is TRBJ2-1; the match to TRBD2 covers 8 bases. The ends lost 10 bases at V and 6 bases at J; junction bases unmatched: 11. Per the germline V gene, CDR1 is WSHSY and CDR2 is SAAADI. The CDR3 covers 14 residues. The CDR3 loop is CATLIAGSLNEQFF. The CDR3 DNA follows: TGCGCCACCCTGATAGCGGGGAGCCTCAATGAGCAGTTCTTC.

The count of this clone is one. The chain couples TRBV5-1 to TRBJ2-2, with TRBD2 matching 7 bases. In germline, CDR1 is SGHRS, CDR2 YFSETQ. V shed 4 bases and J 3 bases; nucleotides not matched to a gene: 6. The CDR3 loop spans 15 amino acids. The CDR3 DNA sequence: TGCGCCAGCAGCCAGCGGGGCGGGGACACCGGGGAGCTGTTTTTT. It translates to CASSQRGGDTGELFF.